This T cell receptor beta chain was recorded in a study of T cells in Graves' hyperthyroidism and ophthalmopathy. Study-wide findings and caveats: Also found in blood were most expanded thyroid clonotypes above 0.001.

On the basis of clinical symptoms, serum thyroxine and TRAb, thyroid ultrasound and orbital computed tomography, diagnoses were made. The source of the PBMCs was less than 12 ml of fresh peripheral blood. Looked up from germline, CDR1 is KGHSH and CDR2 is LQKENI. The germline V and J ends were trimmed by 3 bases and 0 bases, with 9 bases remaining between them. The CDR3 has 16 amino acids. Amplification of TCR beta CDR3 regions was performed using RNA transcripts as template. Researchers ran a first-round RT-PCR on the TCR CDR3 using the HTBI primer set. TCRdb passed the multiplex PCR reads through MiXCR, listing each CDR3 protein once. The sample records over 700,000 distinct CDR3 sequences, under 20% being singletons. Concerning this clonotype: As yet, its antigen is unknown.

This sequence was found in a woman in her forties or fifties with Graves' hyperthyroidism that later progressed to Graves' ophthalmopathy. Sequencing was performed on blood. This rearrangement joins TRBV18 to TRBJ1-6, with D unresolved. The chain's CDR3 is CASSPDMSSYNSPLHF. The CDR3 bases are TGTGCCAGCTCACCCGACATGAGCTCCTATAATTCACCCCTCCACTTT.